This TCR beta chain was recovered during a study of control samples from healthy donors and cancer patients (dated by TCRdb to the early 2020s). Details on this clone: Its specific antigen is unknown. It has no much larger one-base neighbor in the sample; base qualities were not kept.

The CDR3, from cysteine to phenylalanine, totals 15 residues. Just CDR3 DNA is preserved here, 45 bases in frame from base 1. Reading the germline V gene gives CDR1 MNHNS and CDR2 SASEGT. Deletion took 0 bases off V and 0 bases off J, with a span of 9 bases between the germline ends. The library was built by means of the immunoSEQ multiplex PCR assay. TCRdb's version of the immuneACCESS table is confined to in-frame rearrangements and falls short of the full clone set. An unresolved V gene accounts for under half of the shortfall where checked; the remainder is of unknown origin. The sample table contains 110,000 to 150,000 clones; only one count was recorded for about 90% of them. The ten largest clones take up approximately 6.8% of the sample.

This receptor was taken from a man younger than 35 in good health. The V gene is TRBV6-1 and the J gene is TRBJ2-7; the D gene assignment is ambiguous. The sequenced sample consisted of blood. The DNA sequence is TGTGCCAGCAGTGAAGCGAGCCCGTCCTCCTACGAGCAGTACTTC. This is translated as CASSEASPSSYEQYF.